This TCR beta chain was identified in a study of OX40 agonist ivuxolimab in advanced cancers. Turning to the study itself: Six ivuxolimab dose levels, 0.01 to 10 mg/kg, were given intravenously every 2 weeks. Every patient in dose escalation had hepatocellular carcinoma, melanoma, renal cell or head and neck cancer.

Sequencing used immunoSEQ multiplex PCR; TCRdb keeps in-frame clones, though not all of them. The sample yields approximately 94,000 clones, roughly 90% seen once. The CDR3 runs 15 residues. The germline V gene encodes CDR1 SGHRS and CDR2 YFSETQ. The V and J ends lost 7 bases and 2 bases, in that order; junction bases with no gene match: 7. The sample consisted of CD4+ or CD8+ T cells sorted from blood, taken in a trial of the OX40 agonist ivuxolimab. The rearrangement uses TRBV5-1 and TRBJ2-3, with 10 bases matching TRBD1. This receptor was obtained from an adult with an advanced solid tumor such as melanoma, head and neck, liver or kidney cancer. The CDR3 DNA follows: TGCGCCAGCTCGGGCGGGACAGGGGACACAGATACGCAGTATTTT. It translates to CASSGGTGDTDTQYF.